Listed below are T cell receptor beta chains from one sample, sequenced in a study of regulatory T cells in long-lasting Graves disease. Each CDR3 protein gets one entry after TCRdb re-called the multiplex PCR reads with MiXCR. The sample includes some 470,000 distinct CDR3 sequences, 20% to 25% seen only once; the top ten take about 7%. Sequenced here: peripheral blood mononuclear cells (PBMCs), sampled when the disease was refractory, from a patient treated with antithyroid drugs. The origin of the receptors is a female donor with Graves disease. Both conserved end residues are part of each CDR3. Part of the rows lack a size; the others show once, few, many or a class for expanded clones.

.,TRBJ2-7,TRBV20-1,CSSRGYFGTSGYEQYF
few,TRBJ2-4,TRBV30,CAWSVEFQNIQYF
few,TRBJ2-7,TRBV15,CATSTGLAAAYEQYF
.,TRBJ2-2,TRBV11-3,CASSLGDRATKNTGELFF
many,TRBJ2-5,TRBV7-9,CASSLFGKETQYF
few,TRBJ2-4,TRBV14,CASSPPRRGSAKNIQYF
many,TRBJ2-7,TRBV7-9,CASSGSGSRGEQYF
many,TRBJ1-2,TRBV24-1,CATSDYGYGYTF
.,TRBJ2-7,TRBV18,CASSGPGQGYEQYF
few,TRBJ2-7,TRBV20-1,CSAPEGEVTYEQYF
many,TRBJ2-7,TRBV12-5,CASGLVSYEQYF
.,TRBJ1-1,TRBV7-3,CASSLLISSEAFF
few,TRBJ2-7,TRBV19,CASSIGGWGELGYEQYF
few,TRBJ2-7,TRBV6-9,CASSYSAGTNYEQYF
many,TRBJ1-5,TRBV28,CASRPTTGQPQHF
.,TRBJ2-1,TRBV2,CASSVGPGGYNEQFF
.,TRBJ1-1,TRBV20-1,CSAGTGEEAFF
.,TRBJ1-2,TRBV12-3/TRBV12-4,CASRPTGGDHRGGYTF
many,TRBJ1-4,TRBV11-3,CASTTTSAGEKLFF
many,TRBJ1-2,TRBV20-1,CSARAETANYGYTF
many,TRBJ1-1,TRBV27,CASSPQSQGVMNTEAFF
few,TRBJ1-5,TRBV7-8,CASSSTYGGRYSNQPQHF
few,TRBJ2-5,TRBV4-1,CASSQDSTSGKTQYF
.,TRBJ2-2,TRBV7-3,CASSSPRGSYTGELFF
many,TRBJ1-2,TRBV6-1,CASSISGQWYYGYTF
many,TRBJ1-2,TRBV4-1,CASSPAEADNYGYTF
many,TRBJ2-4,TRBV28,CASSFFGGVFF
many,TRBJ2-7,TRBV10-3,CAISGGAGQEQYF
few,TRBJ2-2,TRBV20-1,CSAVTPNTGELFF
few,TRBJ1-6,TRBV3-1,CASSRGQGESPLHF
many,TRBJ2-2,TRBV28,CASRSPGELFF
.,TRBJ2-1,TRBV28,CASSSSRTAGYNEQFF
.,TRBJ2-2,TRBV9,CASSLPIGGANTGELLF
many,TRBJ1-4,TRBV7-9,CASRPGTTNEKLFF
few,TRBJ1-5,TRBV5-1,CASSLVGAGNQPQHF
.,TRBJ1-2,TRBV4-1,CASSQARQGDGYTF
many,TRBJ2-7,TRBV7-7,CASSPSGQGTYEQYF
.,TRBJ1-5,TRBV7-6,CASSLYGTGRNQPQHF
.,TRBJ2-3,TRBV2,CASREQTSTDTQYF
few,TRBJ1-1,TRBV20-1,CSAPGQQNTEAFF
once,TRBJ1-5,TRBV6-5,CANSYSKGLGPQHF
few,TRBJ2-3,TRBV28,CASTKTGTDTQYF
once,TRBJ2-5,TRBV10-3,CAISQTQGARVETRYF
many,TRBJ1-6,TRBV9,CASSAGGRDRSPLHF
many,TRBJ1-1,TRBV12-3/TRBV12-4,CASSLRGMDTEAFF
few,TRBJ2-5,TRBV7-6,CASSLVSGLVETQYF
.,TRBJ2-3,TRBV11-2,CASSLRIGRAGVLHTQYF
many,TRBJ1-2,TRBV20-1,CSANLRTGHYGYTF
many,TRBJ1-2,TRBV27,CASRPKANYGYTF